The 7 T cell receptor beta chains in this list originate from one sample, sequenced in a study of blood T cell repertoires in COVID-19 (dated by TCRdb to 2018 to 2020). Library preparation was by the immunoSEQ multiplex PCR assay. TCRdb took over this immuneACCESS table, retaining in-frame rearrangements with V and J assigned. Such tables are incomplete; in checked studies, under half of the missing clones stem from an unresolved V gene, and the remainder is unexplained. Counted in this sample were about 160,000 clones; around 81% of them appeared once. The top ten clonotypes cover approximately 13% of the sample. The material sequenced was peripheral blood. Source of these receptors: a man between 65 and 85 years old who had recovered from COVID-19.

The chain has TRBV4-2 and TRBJ2-5; TRBD2 agrees at 14 bases. The V segment lost 3 bases and the J segment 5 bases; nucleotides outside the gene matches: 14. Germline values: CDR1 LGHNA, CDR2 YNFKEQ. This CDR3 is 19 amino acids long. DNA for the CDR3: TGTGCCAGCAGCCAGAAATCCGGGGTGACTAGCGGGAGGGCGGAGACCCAGTACTTC. This translates into CASSQKSGVTSGRAETQYF.

This chain connects TRBV7-2 to TRBJ2-1; 13 bases map to TRBD2. V was clipped by 4 bases and J by 8 bases; unmatched bases: 11. Germline CDR1 reads SGHTA; CDR2 reads FQGNSA. The CDR3 sequence is 17 residues long. CDR3 sequence (DNA): TGTGCCAGCAGCTCTCGACTAGCGGGAGGCCCCCTCCATGAGCAGTTCTTC. It encodes CASSSRLAGGPLHEQFF.

The rearrangement joins TRBV5-4 to TRBJ2-3; 10 bases agree with TRBD2. Germline V lookup: CDR1 SGHNT, CDR2 YYREEE (reference sequence). The CDR3 runs 15 residues. V trimming: 2 bases; J trimming: 4 bases; junction bases outside the gene matches: 4. The CDR3 loop reads CASSLLAGRSDTQYF. In DNA form, the CDR3 reads TGTGCCAGCAGCTTACTAGCGGGAAGGTCAGATACGCAGTATTTT.

This rearrangement joins TRBV2 to TRBJ1-1, with TRBD1 matching 8 bases. This CDR3 has 13 amino acids. Unmatched junction bases numbered 7, after V lost 7 bases and J lost 6 bases. Germline CDR1 and CDR2: SNHLY and FYNNEI. CDR3 sequence (DNA): TGTGCCAGCACCGGACAGGGTTTCCCTGAAGCTTTCTTT. This codes for CASTGQGFPEAFF.

The chain combines TRBV30 with TRBJ2-7, with TRBD1 matching over 8 bases. The CDR3 is made up of 16 amino acids. Germline V gene data show CDR1 as GTSNPN and CDR2 as SVGIG (reference sequence). The V and J ends lost 0 bases and 3 bases, in that order; junction bases with no gene match: 10. CDR3: CAWSVPDREGDYEQYF. The CDR3 nucleotides read TGTGCCTGGAGTGTCCCGGACAGGGAAGGCGACTACGAGCAGTACTTC.

This chain joins TRBV5-1 and TRBJ1-1; D unresolved. This CDR3 has 14 amino acids. Germline V gene sequence: CDR1 SGHRS, CDR2 YFSETQ. Trimming shortened V by 4 bases and J by 1 base, and 11 bases separated the two germline ends. CDR3 protein: CASSPSERNTEAFF. The DNA of the CDR3 is TGCGCCAGCAGCCCAAGCGAGAGGAACACTGAAGCTTTCTTT.

A note on this clone: Within the sample, other DNA sequences also encode this same CDR3. The chain is built from TRBV7-9 and TRBJ1-4; perhaps TRBD1 as D (5 bases). The CDR3 length is 14 residues. From germline, CDR1 is SEHNR and CDR2 FQNEAQ (reference sequence). V was cut by 1 base and J by 7 bases, with 10 bases left in between. CDR3 in DNA: TGTGCCAGCAGCTTAGGGCAGGGAGGTGAAAAACTGTTTTTT. Translated, it gives CASSLGQGGEKLFF.